A selection of T cell receptor beta chains follows, all from one sample in a study of T cells in tumors and immune-related adverse events. Using immunoSEQ multiplex PCR, the repertoire was profiled, and TCRdb retains in-frame clones only, with some absent. The sample lists about 4,300 clones, approximately 78% occurring once. Sequencing was performed on skin tissue, taken from a patient treated with anti-PD-1 therapy. Source of these receptors: a female donor with metastatic renal cell carcinoma. Each CDR3 is given with its conserved first and last residue. Each record gives: D gene, V gene, J gene, clone size, CDR3 DNA, CDR3 protein. The D gene is left open where the match is weak. The listing skips clone size in some rows; elsewhere it reads once, few, many or a size class.

d_call: TRBD1
v_call: TRBV6-5
j_call: TRBJ2-7
clone_size: .
cdr3_nt: TGTGCCAGCAGTAATCGGGACAGAAGATCCTACGAGCAGTACTTC
cdr3_aa: CASSNRDRRSYEQYF

d_call: .
v_call: TRBV6-1
j_call: TRBJ2-7
clone_size: .
cdr3_nt: TGTGCCAGCAGTGAAGTTGGGGGGACCGAGCAGTACTTC
cdr3_aa: CASSEVGGTEQYF

d_call: TRBD1
v_call: TRBV5-6
j_call: TRBJ2-3
clone_size: few
cdr3_nt: TGTGCCAGCAGCAGGACCGGGACAGGGGTTCTAGATACGCAGTATTTT
cdr3_aa: CASSRTGTGVLDTQYF

d_call: .
v_call: TRBV4-1
j_call: TRBJ1-6
clone_size: .
cdr3_nt: TGCGCCAGCAGCCAAGTCGATCTGGTTTGGTATAATTCACCCCTCCACTTT
cdr3_aa: CASSQVDLVWYNSPLHF

d_call: TRBD1
v_call: TRBV7-2
j_call: TRBJ2-7
clone_size: .
cdr3_nt: TGTGCCAGCAGTTTGGACAGGGGGCAATACGAGCAGTACTTC
cdr3_aa: CASSLDRGQYEQYF

d_call: .
v_call: TRBV11-2
j_call: TRBJ2-1
clone_size: .
cdr3_nt: TGTGCCAGCAGCTTAGACCGAGCAGCGGGCGCCTACAATGAGCAGTTCTTC
cdr3_aa: CASSLDRAAGAYNEQFF

d_call: .
v_call: TRBV6-5
j_call: TRBJ1-1
clone_size: .
cdr3_nt: TGTGCCAGCAATGCCCCCCCAGGGAACCATGAAGCTTTCTTT
cdr3_aa: CASNAPPGNHEAFF

d_call: TRBD1
v_call: TRBV27
j_call: TRBJ2-5
clone_size: few
cdr3_nt: TGTGCCAGCAGTCCGTCCGGGACAGGGGCCGAGACCCAGTACTTC
cdr3_aa: CASSPSGTGAETQYF

d_call: .
v_call: TRBV5-1
j_call: TRBJ1-1
clone_size: .
cdr3_nt: TGCGCCAGCAGCTTGGCCGGGGGTTACACTGAAGCTTTCTTT
cdr3_aa: CASSLAGGYTEAFF

d_call: .
v_call: TRBV29-1
j_call: TRBJ1-1
clone_size: .
cdr3_nt: TGCAGCGTGCTCCGGGCCTCGAACACTGAAGCTTTCTTT
cdr3_aa: CSVLRASNTEAFF

d_call: .
v_call: TRBV4-3
j_call: TRBJ1-2
clone_size: .
cdr3_nt: TGCGCCAGCAGCCAAGATCGGGGCTATGGCTACACCTTC
cdr3_aa: CASSQDRGYGYTF

d_call: TRBD2
v_call: TRBV5-4
j_call: TRBJ2-3
clone_size: once
cdr3_nt: TGTGCCAGCAGCTTGCCCCCTAGCGGGAGGGGCACAGATACGCAGTATTTT
cdr3_aa: CASSLPPSGRGTDTQYF

d_call: TRBD1
v_call: TRBV29-1
j_call: TRBJ2-2
clone_size: .
cdr3_nt: TGCAGCGTTAATAGGGTGACAGGGGGCCCCGGGGAGCTGTTTTTT
cdr3_aa: CSVNRVTGGPGELFF